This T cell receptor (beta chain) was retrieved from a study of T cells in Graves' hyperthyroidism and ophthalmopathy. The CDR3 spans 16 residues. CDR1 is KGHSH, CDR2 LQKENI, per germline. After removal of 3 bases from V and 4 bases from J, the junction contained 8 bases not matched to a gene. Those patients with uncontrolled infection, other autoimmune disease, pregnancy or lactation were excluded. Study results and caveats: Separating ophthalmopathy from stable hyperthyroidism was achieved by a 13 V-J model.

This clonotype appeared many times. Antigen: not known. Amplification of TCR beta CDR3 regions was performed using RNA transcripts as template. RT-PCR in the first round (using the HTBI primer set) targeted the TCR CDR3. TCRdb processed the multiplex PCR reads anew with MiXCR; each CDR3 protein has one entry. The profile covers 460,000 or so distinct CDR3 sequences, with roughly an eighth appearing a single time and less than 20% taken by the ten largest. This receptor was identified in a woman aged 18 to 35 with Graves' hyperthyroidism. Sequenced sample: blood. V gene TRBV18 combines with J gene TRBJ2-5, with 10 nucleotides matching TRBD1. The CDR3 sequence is CASSPAGQGFGETQYF. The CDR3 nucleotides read TGTGCCAGCTCACCCGCGGGACAGGGGTTCGGAGAGACCCAGTACTTC.